The text below deals with one TCR beta chain. Its target is not known. This table comes from immunoSEQ multiplex PCR, and its TCRdb copy is limited to in-frame clones, with some not included. The sample holds around 220,000 clones, about 90% seen once. The record originates from a study of cytomegalovirus exposure and HLA in healthy donors. In the study overall: The 90 to 150 validation repertoires, a later analysis reported, used the same platform as the roughly 710 first-cohort repertoires.

Study-level findings and limits: The investigators catalogued 150 to 200 TCR beta chains as cytomegalovirus-associated. First-cohort TCR clusters were later found to tend to co-occur in the 130 or so validation repertoires. The study found most TCR sequences rare, yet found some public TCRs in many donors.

The CDR3 extends over 13 amino acids. Germline assignment: CDR1 SNHLY and CDR2 FYNNEI. V shed 6 bases, J shed 8 bases, and the junction held 3 bases outside the gene matches. What was sequenced was PBMCs. The rearrangement links TRBV2 to TRBJ1-4, with 10 bases identical to TRBD1. The clonotype was recovered from a woman under 30 in good health and CMV-seronegative. CDR3 coding DNA: TGTGCCAGCAGGGGACAGGGGCGAGAAAAACTGTTTTTT. Translated: CASRGQGREKLFF.